A selection of T cell receptor beta chains follows, all from one sample in a study of blood T cell repertoires in COVID-19. Produced via immunoSEQ multiplex PCR; TCRdb's table is partial and in-frame only. The table has approximately 400,000 clones, roughly 92% seen once; the top ten hold over 0.7%. Sequencing was carried out using PBMCs or T cells enriched from blood (not recorded which). These receptors came from a woman aged 35 to 49 who had been exposed to COVID-19. Both conserved end residues are part of each CDR3. The order of the fields is J gene, CDR3 length, V gene, D gene, clone size, CDR3 DNA, CDR3 protein. A D gene is named only where the DNA matches it firmly. Clone size is shown for a subset of rows, as once, few, many or a class of expanded clone.

J gene: TRBJ2-7; CDR3 length: 13; V gene: TRBV7-9; D gene: TRBD1; clone size: NA; CDR3 DNA: TGTGCCACAGGGGGCTTGAGCTCCTACGAGCAGTACTTC; CDR3 protein: CATGGLSSYEQYF
J gene: TRBJ2-1; CDR3 length: 14; V gene: TRBV6-6; D gene: TRBD1; clone size: NA; CDR3 DNA: TGTGCCAGCAGCCCGGGACAGGGGGCAAATGAGCAGTTCTTC; CDR3 protein: CASSPGQGANEQFF
J gene: TRBJ1-1; CDR3 length: 15; V gene: TRBV30; D gene: TRBD1; clone size: NA; CDR3 DNA: TGTGCCTGGAGTCACTGGGACAGGGGGAACACTGAAGCTTTCTTT; CDR3 protein: CAWSHWDRGNTEAFF
J gene: TRBJ2-7; CDR3 length: 15; V gene: TRBV19; D gene: NA; clone size: once; CDR3 DNA: TGTGCCAGTAGTGTATACAGGGATAGGGGTGGCGAGCAGTACTTC; CDR3 protein: CASSVYRDRGGEQYF
J gene: TRBJ2-1; CDR3 length: 16; V gene: TRBV3-1/TRBV3-2; D gene: NA; clone size: NA; CDR3 DNA: TGTGCCAGCAGCCACCGAGGACTTAGGTCCTACAATGAGCAGTTCTTC; CDR3 protein: CASSHRGLRSYNEQFF
J gene: TRBJ2-2; CDR3 length: 15; V gene: TRBV27; D gene: NA; clone size: NA; CDR3 DNA: TGTGCCAGCAGACGCACTGACAGACTGACCGGGGAGCTGTTTTTT; CDR3 protein: CASRRTDRLTGELFF
J gene: TRBJ2-2; CDR3 length: 16; V gene: TRBV27; D gene: NA; clone size: NA; CDR3 DNA: TGTGCCAGCAGTTTTTCTCGGGTCTCGAACACCGGGGAGCTGTTTTTT; CDR3 protein: CASSFSRVSNTGELFF
J gene: TRBJ2-5; CDR3 length: 15; V gene: TRBV7-8; D gene: TRBD1; clone size: NA; CDR3 DNA: TGTGCCAGCAGCGCCCCGACAGGGGGCCAAGAGACCCAGTACTTC; CDR3 protein: CASSAPTGGQETQYF
J gene: TRBJ2-3; CDR3 length: 15; V gene: TRBV30; D gene: NA; clone size: NA; CDR3 DNA: TGTGCCTGGAGTGGTCTAGGAGCTAGCACAGATACGCAGTATTTT; CDR3 protein: CAWSGLGASTDTQYF
J gene: TRBJ2-3; CDR3 length: 17; V gene: TRBV5-1; D gene: TRBD1; clone size: NA; CDR3 DNA: TGCGCCAGCAGCTTGAAGGCTGGGACAGGCCTCACAGATACGCAGTATTTT; CDR3 protein: CASSLKAGTGLTDTQYF
J gene: TRBJ2-7; CDR3 length: 16; V gene: TRBV6-1; D gene: TRBD1; clone size: NA; CDR3 DNA: TGTGCCAGCAGTGCCCCGGTGACAGGGGGCTACCACGAGCAGTACTTC; CDR3 protein: CASSAPVTGGYHEQYF
J gene: TRBJ1-2; CDR3 length: 15; V gene: TRBV5-1; D gene: TRBD1; clone size: NA; CDR3 DNA: TGCGCCAGCAGCTTGGAATCCGGGACAGGGGGTGGCTACACCTTC; CDR3 protein: CASSLESGTGGGYTF
J gene: TRBJ1-2; CDR3 length: 14; V gene: TRBV5-1; D gene: NA; clone size: NA; CDR3 DNA: TGCGCCAGCACCAGAGGGAGGGGTAACTATGGCTACACCTTC; CDR3 protein: CASTRGRGNYGYTF
J gene: TRBJ1-4; CDR3 length: 16; V gene: TRBV4-1; D gene: TRBD1; clone size: NA; CDR3 DNA: TGCGCCAGCAGCCAAGATTTGGGGACAGGGGATGAAAAACTGTTTTTT; CDR3 protein: CASSQDLGTGDEKLFF
J gene: TRBJ1-1; CDR3 length: 15; V gene: TRBV19; D gene: TRBD1; clone size: NA; CDR3 DNA: TGTGCCAGTAGTACAACCAGGGGGCGCGGCACTGAAGCTTTCTTT; CDR3 protein: CASSTTRGRGTEAFF
J gene: TRBJ2-2; CDR3 length: 15; V gene: TRBV6-2/TRBV6-3; D gene: NA; clone size: NA; CDR3 DNA: TGTGCCAGCAGTTACTCACTAGCGAACACCGGGGAGCTGTTTTTT; CDR3 protein: CASSYSLANTGELFF
J gene: TRBJ2-3; CDR3 length: 11; V gene: TRBV3-1/TRBV3-2; D gene: NA; clone size: NA; CDR3 DNA: TGTGCCAGCAGCTCACTCGATACGCAGTATTTT; CDR3 protein: CASSSLDTQYF
J gene: TRBJ2-7; CDR3 length: 15; V gene: TRBV6-5; D gene: NA; clone size: NA; CDR3 DNA: TGTGCCAGCAGTTACTCGGCACTGAGCGCCTACGAGCAGTACTTC; CDR3 protein: CASSYSALSAYEQYF
J gene: TRBJ2-4; CDR3 length: 13; V gene: TRBV7-3; D gene: TRBD1; clone size: NA; CDR3 DNA: TGTGCCAGCAGCTTAAACAGGGGAGACATTCAGTACTTC; CDR3 protein: CASSLNRGDIQYF
J gene: TRBJ2-5; CDR3 length: 11; V gene: TRBV20-1; D gene: NA; clone size: NA; CDR3 DNA: TGCAGTGCTACTGACGGAGAGACCCAGTACTTC; CDR3 protein: CSATDGETQYF
J gene: TRBJ1-4; CDR3 length: 13; V gene: TRBV6-5; D gene: NA; clone size: NA; CDR3 DNA: TGTGCCAGCACGAGGCAGTCTGAAGAAAAACTGTTTTTT; CDR3 protein: CASTRQSEEKLFF
J gene: TRBJ1-1; CDR3 length: 15; V gene: TRBV9; D gene: NA; clone size: NA; CDR3 DNA: TGTGCCAGCAGCGTAGAGGGGGTACCGAACACTGAAGCTTTCTTT; CDR3 protein: CASSVEGVPNTEAFF
J gene: TRBJ2-3; CDR3 length: 16; V gene: TRBV10-1; D gene: TRBD2; clone size: NA; CDR3 DNA: TGCGCCAGCAGTGAGTGGGCTAGCGGGAGCACAGATACGCAGTATTTT; CDR3 protein: CASSEWASGSTDTQYF
J gene: TRBJ2-3; CDR3 length: 18; V gene: TRBV19; D gene: TRBD2; clone size: NA; CDR3 DNA: TGTGCCAGTAGTCCCCGCGTTCTAAGCGGGAAAAGCACAGATACGCAGTATTTT; CDR3 protein: CASSPRVLSGKSTDTQYF
J gene: TRBJ2-7; CDR3 length: 14; V gene: TRBV7-2; D gene: NA; clone size: NA; CDR3 DNA: TGTGCCAGCAGCCCGAGACTCTTGCCGTGGGAGCAGTACTTC; CDR3 protein: CASSPRLLPWEQYF
J gene: TRBJ1-1; CDR3 length: 13; V gene: TRBV15; D gene: NA; clone size: NA; CDR3 DNA: TGTGCCACCAGCCGTAGGACAGCCACTGAAGCTTTCTTT; CDR3 protein: CATSRRTATEAFF
J gene: TRBJ1-4; CDR3 length: 14; V gene: TRBV5-4; D gene: NA; clone size: NA; CDR3 DNA: TGTGCCAGCAGTCTACAGGGAACTAATGAAAAACTGTTTTTT; CDR3 protein: CASSLQGTNEKLFF
J gene: TRBJ1-2; CDR3 length: 14; V gene: TRBV6-2/TRBV6-3; D gene: NA; clone size: NA; CDR3 DNA: TGTGCCAGCAGTGAGCCCGGAGGCCCCTATGGCTACACCTTC; CDR3 protein: CASSEPGGPYGYTF
J gene: TRBJ2-2; CDR3 length: 16; V gene: TRBV10-3; D gene: TRBD2; clone size: NA; CDR3 DNA: TGTGCCATCAGTGAGTCCTTAGCGGGGGTCACCGGGGAGCTGTTTTTT; CDR3 protein: CAISESLAGVTGELFF
J gene: TRBJ1-1; CDR3 length: 16; V gene: TRBV25-1; D gene: TRBD1; clone size: NA; CDR3 DNA: TGTGCCAGCAGTGAAAGGGCTACAGGGGGGGGCACTGAAGCTTTCTTT; CDR3 protein: CASSERATGGGTEAFF
J gene: TRBJ1-2; CDR3 length: 15; V gene: TRBV7-9; D gene: NA; clone size: NA; CDR3 DNA: TGTGCCAGCAGCTTAAAGGCAGGGCACAACTATGGCTACACCTTC; CDR3 protein: CASSLKAGHNYGYTF
J gene: TRBJ2-5; CDR3 length: 14; V gene: TRBV19; D gene: NA; clone size: NA; CDR3 DNA: TGTGCCAGTAGTATAGGTACAGGTCAAGAGACCCAGTACTTC; CDR3 protein: CASSIGTGQETQYF
J gene: TRBJ2-7; CDR3 length: 17; V gene: TRBV2; D gene: NA; clone size: NA; CDR3 DNA: TGTGCCAGCAGTAGAACCTCTGGCCTGGAGGATTCATACGAGCAGTACTTC; CDR3 protein: CASSRTSGLEDSYEQYF
J gene: TRBJ1-1; CDR3 length: 17; V gene: TRBV29-1; D gene: NA; clone size: NA; CDR3 DNA: TGCAGCGTTGCCAAAAGCCGCGGGCGAGGGCTGAACACTGAAGCTTTCTTT; CDR3 protein: CSVAKSRGRGLNTEAFF
J gene: TRBJ1-1; CDR3 length: 11; V gene: TRBV19; D gene: NA; clone size: NA; CDR3 DNA: TGTGCCAGTACCACGGGACTTCGGGCTTTCTTT; CDR3 protein: CASTTGLRAFF
J gene: TRBJ2-1; CDR3 length: 13; V gene: TRBV30; D gene: TRBD2; clone size: NA; CDR3 DNA: TGTGCCTGGAGTCGGCGGGGGTACAATGAGCAGTTCTTC; CDR3 protein: CAWSRRGYNEQFF
J gene: TRBJ1-1; CDR3 length: 17; V gene: TRBV3-1/TRBV3-2; D gene: TRBD1; clone size: NA; CDR3 DNA: TGTGCCAGCAGCCAAGCCCACTCAGGCAGGGGGGACACTGAAGCTTTCTTT; CDR3 protein: CASSQAHSGRGDTEAFF
J gene: TRBJ2-1; CDR3 length: 11; V gene: TRBV9; D gene: NA; clone size: NA; CDR3 DNA: TGTGCCAGCAGCGCCACTGGTGAGCAGTTCTTC; CDR3 protein: CASSATGEQFF
J gene: TRBJ1-2; CDR3 length: 16; V gene: TRBV3-1/TRBV3-2; D gene: NA; clone size: NA; CDR3 DNA: TGTGCCAGCAGCCTCCGGGATCCCTCATTGAGTCATGGCTACACCTTC; CDR3 protein: CASSLRDPSLSHGYTF
J gene: TRBJ2-7; CDR3 length: 17; V gene: TRBV27; D gene: NA; clone size: NA; CDR3 DNA: TGTGCCAGCAGTCTCCTCACCTCGGGGCAGGGAGGCTACGAGCAGTACTTC; CDR3 protein: CASSLLTSGQGGYEQYF
J gene: TRBJ1-2; CDR3 length: 13; V gene: TRBV30; D gene: NA; clone size: NA; CDR3 DNA: TGTGCCTGGAAGCGGGGGGCTAACTATGGCTACACCTTC; CDR3 protein: CAWKRGANYGYTF
J gene: TRBJ1-3; CDR3 length: 14; V gene: TRBV2; D gene: TRBD1; clone size: NA; CDR3 DNA: TGTGCCAGCAGTGAGAGGGGACAGGGGCGGAGGTCTAATTTT; CDR3 protein: CASSERGQGRRSNF
J gene: TRBJ2-3; CDR3 length: 15; V gene: TRBV4-1; D gene: TRBD2; clone size: NA; CDR3 DNA: TGCGCCAGCAGCCAAGGTCATAGCGGGAGGGCTAGGCAGTATTTT; CDR3 protein: CASSQGHSGRARQYF
J gene: TRBJ2-5; CDR3 length: 17; V gene: TRBV27; D gene: TRBD1; clone size: NA; CDR3 DNA: TGTGCCAGCAGTTTACACGAGACAGGGGGTTGGCCAGAGACCCAGTACTTC; CDR3 protein: CASSLHETGGWPETQYF